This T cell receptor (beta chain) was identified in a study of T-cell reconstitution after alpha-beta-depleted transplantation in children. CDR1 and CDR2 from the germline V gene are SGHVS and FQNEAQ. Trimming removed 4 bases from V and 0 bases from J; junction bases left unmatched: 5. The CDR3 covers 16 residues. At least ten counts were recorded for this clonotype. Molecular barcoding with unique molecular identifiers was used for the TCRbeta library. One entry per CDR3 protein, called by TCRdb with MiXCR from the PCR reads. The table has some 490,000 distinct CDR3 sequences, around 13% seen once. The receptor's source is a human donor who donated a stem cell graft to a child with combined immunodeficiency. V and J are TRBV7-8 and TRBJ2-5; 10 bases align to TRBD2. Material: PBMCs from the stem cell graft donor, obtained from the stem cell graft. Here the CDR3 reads CASSSQRGGYQETQYF. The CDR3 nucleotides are TGTGCCAGCAGCTCCCAGCGGGGGGGGTACCAAGAGACCCAGTACTTC.